A single sample gave rise to the 28 T cell receptor beta chains below, sequenced in a study of PD-L1 blockade in urothelial cancer. Some clones are missing from TCRdb's copy, which holds only in-frame ones; the method was immunoSEQ multiplex PCR. Of more than 55,000 clones listed, about 81% are singletons. Time point of the sample: pretreatment peripheral blood. The starting material was PBMCs, obtained around atezolizumab (anti-PD-L1) treatment. These receptors all come from a man aged 70 or older with urothelial cancer.

The chain recombines TRBV18 with TRBJ2-3, with 10 bases lining up with TRBD2. CDR3 size: 22 residues. The germline V gene has CDR1 KGHSH and CDR2 LQKENI. The V segment lost 3 bases and the J segment 4 bases; nucleotides outside the gene matches: 25. CDR3 loop: CASSPQGGRVFRASGSSDTQYF. The CDR3 DNA follows: TGTGCCAGCTCACCTCAGGGAGGCAGGGTGTTTCGGGCTAGCGGGAGTTCAGATACGCAGTATTTT.

The chain recombines TRBV4-1 with TRBJ1-5; 7 nucleotides agree with TRBD1. The CDR3 loop spans 13 amino acids. The germline V gene has CDR1 MGHRA and CDR2 YSYEKL. The junction had 2 bases not matched to a gene; V was cut back by 4 bases and J by 5 bases. CDR3 DNA: TGCGCCAGCAGCCGACAGGGAGATCAGCCCCAGCATTTT. Its protein is CASSRQGDQPQHF.

This chain connects TRBV5-1 to TRBJ1-3, with a possible D match to TRBD1 (6 bases). Germline V gene data show CDR1 as SGHRS and CDR2 as YFSETQ. The CDR3 spans 18 residues. V was pared by 3 bases and J by 7 bases, with 26 bases between. In DNA form, the CDR3 reads TGCGCCAGCAGCTCCGTAAGGACAGTTGGACCCATAGCGAACACCATATATTTT. Residues: CASSSVRTVGPIANTIYF.

CDR3 nucleotide sequence: TGTGCCAGCAGCGAAAGCAGGGCCTTACAGGGTCGGTGGACAGATACGCAGTATTTT. It specifies CASSESRALQGRWTDTQYF. The gene calls are TRBV14 and TRBJ2-3; possibly TRBD1 for D (6 bases). The length of the CDR3 is 19 residues. Germline V gives CDR1 SGHDN, CDR2 FVKESK. V was trimmed by 5 bases and J by 3 bases, leaving 27 bases between them.

This clone was counted between two and nine times. The chain is built from TRBV27 and TRBJ1-1; 12 bases map to TRBD1. The V segment lost 6 bases and the J segment 3 bases; nucleotides outside the gene matches: 14. CDR3 length: 18 amino acids. Germline lookup yields CDR1 MNHEY and CDR2 SMNVEV (reference sequence). CDR3 DNA: TGTGCCAGCAGGGAGGGGGACAGGGGGCCCGGGTTCGACACTGAAGCTTTCTTT. Translating it yields CASREGDRGPGFDTEAFF.

The chain is built from TRBV2 and TRBJ1-1, with D uncertain. The CDR3 is made up of 14 amino acids. The V gene lost 7 bases and the J gene lost 3 bases, with 15 bases spanning the gap. The germline CDR1 and CDR2 sequences are SNHLY and FYNNEI. This CDR3 reads CASTTDREDTEAFF. The CDR3 DNA sequence: TGTGCCAGCACTACCGACCGGGAGGACACTGAAGCTTTCTTT.

This chain joins TRBV5-1 and TRBJ1-1, with 10 bases aligning to TRBD1. This CDR3 is 16 amino acids long. Germline loops: CDR1 SGHRS, CDR2 YFSETQ. The V gene end was trimmed by 1 base and the J gene end by 3 bases; junction bases not matched to a gene: 6. Here the CDR3 DNA reads TGCGCCAGCAGCTTGATTAGTGGACAGGGGGACACTGAAGCTTTCTTT. Amino acids: CASSLISGQGDTEAFF.

This sequence joins TRBV6-4 and TRBJ2-3; possibly TRBD2 for D (7 bases). Trimming stripped 6 bases from V and 5 bases from J, with 15 bases between. This CDR3 is 14 amino acids long. Germline CDR1 and CDR2: MRHNA and SNTAGT. The DNA of the CDR3 is TGTGCCAGCAGCCCGTCGGGGGGCGGAGATACGCAGTATTTT. It codes for CASSPSGGGDTQYF.

The rearrangement links TRBV6-1 to TRBJ2-6; 10 bases are a match to TRBD1. Germline V lookup: CDR1 MNHNS, CDR2 SASEGT. V lost 0 bases, J lost 0 bases, and 2 bases stayed unmatched. The CDR3 spans 18 residues. In DNA, the CDR3 is TGTGCCAGCAGTGAAGCGGGGGACAGGGGCTCTGGGGCCAACGTCCTGACTTTC. Its protein is CASSEAGDRGSGANVLTF.

The chain joins TRBV2 to TRBJ1-4; D call uncertain. The CDR3 runs 14 residues. Between the trimmed V and J ends, which lost 4 bases and 3 bases, there was a span of 9 bases. Germline V gene data show CDR1 as SNHLY and CDR2 as FYNNEI. The CDR3 sequence is CASSAMSSNEKLFF. The DNA of the CDR3 is TGTGCCAGCAGTGCTATGTCGTCTAATGAAAAACTGTTTTTT.

V usage is TRBV28 and J usage is TRBJ2-7; TRBD1 matches at 7 bases. From germline, CDR1 is MDHEN and CDR2 SYDVKM. The CDR3 covers 14 residues. The ends lost 2 bases at V and 4 bases at J; junction bases unmatched: 5. CDR3 amino acids: CASSLEGAEYEQYF. In nucleotides, the CDR3 is TGTGCCAGCAGTTTAGAGGGGGCGGAATACGAGCAGTACTTC.

This clone was found a few times. The V and J genes are TRBV25-1 and TRBJ1-1, with D perhaps TRBD1 (6 bases). In germline, CDR1 is MGHDK, CDR2 SYGVNS. With 1 base removed from V and 8 bases from J, the gap between germline ends came to 11 bases. The CDR3 runs 13 residues. The CDR3 DNA reads TGTGCCAGCAGTGAATCAGGCAGGGGCGAAGCTTTCTTT. It yields the protein CASSESGRGEAFF.

V usage is TRBV27 and J usage is TRBJ1-1, with D perhaps matching TRBD1 (5 bases). The CDR3 has 13 amino acids. V was cut by 6 bases and J by 1 base, with 9 bases left in between. Germline-derived CDR1 and CDR2 are MNHEY and SMNVEV (reference sequence). DNA for the CDR3: TGTGCCAGCAGGGTCGGGGGGAACACTGAAGCTTTCTTT. Its translation: CASRVGGNTEAFF.

V and J are TRBV28 and TRBJ2-7, with D tentatively TRBD1 (6 bases). The germline gives CDR1 MDHEN, CDR2 SYDVKM. V shed 2 bases and J shed 0 bases, with 8 bases lying between them. CDR3 length: 14 residues. The CDR3 coding sequence is TGTGCCAGCAGTTTACCAGGGGTCTCCTACGAGCAGTACTTC. Translated, it gives CASSLPGVSYEQYF.

The chain joins TRBV7-8 to TRBJ2-1; D may be TRBD2 (5 bases). Between the trimmed V and J ends, which lost 8 bases and 4 bases, there was a span of 12 bases. From germline, CDR1 is SGHVS and CDR2 FQNEAQ. The CDR3 consists of 13 residues. The chain's CDR3 is CASVAGLYNEQFF. The DNA for the CDR3 is TGTGCCAGCGTGGCGGGTCTGTACAATGAGCAGTTCTTC.

The chain recombines TRBV10-3 with TRBJ2-1, with a weak D call TRBD1 (5 bases). V was shortened by 10 bases and J by 5 bases, with 18 bases between the two germline ends. The CDR3 length is 14 residues. The V gene's germline CDR1 is ENHRY and CDR2 SYGVKD. CDR3 in DNA: TGTGCCACCCAACTAAGGGGCCAAGACAATGAGCAGTTCTTC. Protein: CATQLRGQDNEQFF.

The rearrangement links TRBV11-2 to TRBJ2-1, with unresolved D. CDR3 length equals 13 residues. V gave up 1 base and J gave up 6 bases, with 7 bases separating them. The germline V gene encodes CDR1 SGHAT and CDR2 FQNNGV. The CDR3 region is CASSLVLPNEQFF. CDR3 nucleotide sequence: TGTGCCAGCAGCTTAGTTCTTCCCAATGAGCAGTTCTTC. Looking up the rest from reference TRBV11-2 and TRBJ2-1 gives the full variable domain: EAGVAQSPRYKIIEKRQSVAFWCNPISGHATLYWYQQILGQGPKLLIQFQNNGVVDDSQLPKDRFSAERLKGVDSTLKIQPAKLEDSAVYLCASSLVLPNEQFFGPGTRLTVL.

The sample holds a few counts of this clone. This sequence joins TRBV4-2 and TRBJ1-1; D not resolved. Germline V lookup: CDR1 LGHNA, CDR2 YNFKEQ. The CDR3 spans 13 residues. V gave up 2 bases and J gave up 2 bases, with 6 bases separating them. The DNA for the CDR3 is TGTGCCAGCAGCCAACCACTCAACACTGAAGCTTTCTTT. Translating it yields CASSQPLNTEAFF.

The chain has TRBV7-9 and TRBJ1-2; unclear D gene. Germline loops: CDR1 SEHNR, CDR2 FQNEAQ (reference sequence). The length of the CDR3 is 13 residues. The V and J ends lost 1 base and 7 bases respectively, with 10 bases between them. In DNA form, the CDR3 reads TGTGCCAGCAGCTTAGTCCACGGTCTTGGCTACACCTTC. Translating gives CASSLVHGLGYTF.

The V call is TRBV6-5, the J call TRBJ2-5; 9 bases fit TRBD1. Germline assignment: CDR1 MNHEY and CDR2 SVGAGI. Germline trimming cut 1 base from V and 2 bases from J; bases unmatched to any gene: 2. The CDR3 totals 15 residues. CDR3 DNA: TGTGCCAGCAGTTACTTTGACAGGGGGCAAGAGACCCAGTACTTC. It codes for CASSYFDRGQETQYF.

This rearrangement joins TRBV27 to TRBJ1-5; D is undetermined. Trimming cost V 4 bases and J 0 bases, with 16 bases left between them. This CDR3 contains 17 residues. Germline V lookup: CDR1 MNHEY, CDR2 SMNVEV (reference sequence). CDR3 DNA: TGTGCCAGCAGTTCCGTACCTCCTCCCTATAGCAATCAGCCCCAGCATTTT. Amino acids: CASSSVPPPYSNQPQHF.

The CDR3 loop is CASSPGLGYQETQYF. The CDR3, as DNA: TGTGCCAGCAGCCCGGGACTAGGGTACCAAGAGACCCAGTACTTC. The rearrangement links TRBV2 to TRBJ2-5, with TRBD2 identical over 8 bases. The CDR3 consists of 15 residues. J gave up 0 bases and V 6 bases, and 6 bases lay outside the gene matches. The germline V gene encodes CDR1 SNHLY and CDR2 FYNNEI.

The chain uses TRBV2 and TRBJ1-5; no clear D. V lost 0 bases, J lost 5 bases, and 5 bases lay in between. Germline values: CDR1 SNHLY, CDR2 FYNNEI. The CDR3 spans 13 residues. The CDR3 bases are TGTGCCAGCAGTGAAGCTCTCGATCAGCCCCAGCATTTT. This gives the protein CASSEALDQPQHF.

This clone was detected once. This rearrangement joins TRBV18 to TRBJ1-1; no clear D gene. The ends were cut back, 8 bases at V and 0 bases at J, with 19 bases in the middle. CDR3 length: 16 amino acids. Germline V lookup: CDR1 KGHSH, CDR2 LQKENI. As DNA, the CDR3 is TGTGCCAGCCTGGTCTCAGCGGAAGGTATGAACACTGAAGCTTTCTTT. This encodes CASLVSAEGMNTEAFF.

V and J are TRBV19 and TRBJ2-5, with 7 bases matching TRBD2. CDR3 length: 14 residues. Germline values: CDR1 LNHDA, CDR2 SQIVND (reference sequence). The V and J ends lost 4 bases and 7 bases, in that order; junction bases with no gene match: 9. The CDR3 sequence: CASSTTLGRGTQYF. CDR3 bases: TGTGCCAGTAGTACCACACTAGGGAGGGGGACCCAGTACTTC.

The rearrangement uses TRBV28 and TRBJ2-3; TRBD2 matches 12 bases. The CDR3 has 15 residues. Germline trimming cut 5 bases from V and 4 bases from J; bases unmatched to any gene: 4. Looked up from germline, CDR1 is MDHEN and CDR2 is SYDVKM. As DNA, the CDR3 is TGTGCCAGCAGTCTAGCGGGAGGGCCCCCAGATACGCAGTATTTT. Translation: CASSLAGGPPDTQYF.

V usage is TRBV19 and J usage is TRBJ2-6, with 9 positions matching TRBD2. After removal of 8 bases from V and 0 bases from J, the junction contained 11 bases not matched to a gene. The CDR3 extends over 18 amino acids. The germline CDR1 and CDR2 sequences are LNHDA and SQIVND (reference sequence). CDR3 in DNA: TGTGCCAGTCATGGATGGGCTAGCGGGAACTCTGGGGCCAACGTCCTGACTTTC. Translating it yields CASHGWASGNSGANVLTF.

This chain joins TRBV11-2 and TRBJ2-2, with TRBD2 matching over 7 bases. In germline, CDR1 is SGHAT, CDR2 FQNNGV. The CDR3 is 16 residues long. V dropped 3 bases and J dropped 6; count of bases not matched to a gene: 10. DNA for the CDR3: TGTGCCAGCAGCTTGTCGGGCGGGAGCGTCGCCGGGGAGCTGTTTTTT. Its translation: CASSLSGGSVAGELFF.